This TCR beta chain was sequenced in a study of T-cell reconstitution after alpha-beta-depleted transplantation in children. TCRbeta library preparation incorporated unique molecular identifiers. TCRdb re-called the PCR reads through MiXCR, storing one row per CDR3 protein. The sample gives some 490,000 distinct CDR3 sequences, approximately 13% of which show up once; around 6.1% is in the top ten. At least ten counts were recorded for this clonotype. From germline, CDR1 is SQVTM and CDR2 ANQGSEA. J was trimmed by 6 bases and V by 7 bases; bases with no gene match: 14. CDR3 size: 14 residues. This specimen consisted of PBMCs from the stem cell graft donor, obtained from the stem cell graft. The rearrangement links TRBV29-1 to TRBJ2-7; TRBD2 matches 8 bases. The origin of this receptor is a human donor who donated a stem cell graft to a child with combined immunodeficiency. DNA of the CDR3: TGCAGCGCTCGGGGGGGCGACAGTAGTGGCGAGCAGTACTTC. Protein: CSARGGDSSGEQYF.